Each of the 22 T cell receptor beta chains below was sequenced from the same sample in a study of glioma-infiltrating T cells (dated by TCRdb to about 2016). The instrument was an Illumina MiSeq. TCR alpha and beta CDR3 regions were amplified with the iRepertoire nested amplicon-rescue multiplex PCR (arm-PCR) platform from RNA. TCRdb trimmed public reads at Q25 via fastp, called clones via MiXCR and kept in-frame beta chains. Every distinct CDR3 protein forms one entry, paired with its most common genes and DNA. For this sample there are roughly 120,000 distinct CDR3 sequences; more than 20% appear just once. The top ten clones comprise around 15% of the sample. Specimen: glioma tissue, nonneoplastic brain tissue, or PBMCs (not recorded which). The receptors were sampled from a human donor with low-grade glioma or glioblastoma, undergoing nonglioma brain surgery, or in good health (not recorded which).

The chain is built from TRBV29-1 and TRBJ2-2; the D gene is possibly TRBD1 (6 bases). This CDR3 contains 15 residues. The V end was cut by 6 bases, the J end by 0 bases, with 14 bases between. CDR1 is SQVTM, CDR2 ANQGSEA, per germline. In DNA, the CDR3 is TGCAGCGTGCGTACCCAGGGGTCGAACACCGGGGAGCTGTTTTTT. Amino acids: CSVRTQGSNTGELFF.

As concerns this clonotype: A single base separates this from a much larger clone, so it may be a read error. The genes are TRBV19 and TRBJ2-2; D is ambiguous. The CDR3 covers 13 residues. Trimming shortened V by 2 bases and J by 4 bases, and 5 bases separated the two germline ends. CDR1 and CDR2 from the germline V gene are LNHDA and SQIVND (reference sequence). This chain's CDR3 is CASSILGTGELFF. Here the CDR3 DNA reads TGTGCCAGTAGTATATTAGGCACCGGGGAGCTGTTTTTT. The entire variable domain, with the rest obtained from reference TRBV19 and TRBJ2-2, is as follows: DGGITQSPKYLFRKEGQNVTLSCEQNLNHDAMYWYRQDPGQGLRLIYYSQIVNDFQKGDIAEGYSVSREKKESFPLTVTSAQKNPTAFYLCASSILGTGELFFGEGSRLTVL.

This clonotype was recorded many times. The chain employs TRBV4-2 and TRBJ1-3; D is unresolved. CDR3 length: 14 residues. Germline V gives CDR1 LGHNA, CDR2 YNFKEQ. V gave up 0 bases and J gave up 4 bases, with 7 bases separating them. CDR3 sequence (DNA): TGTGCCAGCAGCCAAGAGCAGGCCGGAAACACCATATATTTT. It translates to CASSQEQAGNTIYF.

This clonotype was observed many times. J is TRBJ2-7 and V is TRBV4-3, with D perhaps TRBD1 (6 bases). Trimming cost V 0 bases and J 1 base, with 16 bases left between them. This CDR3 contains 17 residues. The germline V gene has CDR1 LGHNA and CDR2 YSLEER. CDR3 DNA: TGCGCCAGCAGCCAAGAGGGCAGGGGAAGTAGGTCCTACGAGCAGTACTTC. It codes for CASSQEGRGSRSYEQYF.

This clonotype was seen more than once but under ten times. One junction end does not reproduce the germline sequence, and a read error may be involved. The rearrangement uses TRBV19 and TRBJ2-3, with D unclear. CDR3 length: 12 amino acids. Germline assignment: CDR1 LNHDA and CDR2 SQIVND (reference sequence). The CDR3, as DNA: TGTGCCAGTAGTTCCATTTCAATCCCCTTGGATTTT. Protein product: CASSSISIPLDF.

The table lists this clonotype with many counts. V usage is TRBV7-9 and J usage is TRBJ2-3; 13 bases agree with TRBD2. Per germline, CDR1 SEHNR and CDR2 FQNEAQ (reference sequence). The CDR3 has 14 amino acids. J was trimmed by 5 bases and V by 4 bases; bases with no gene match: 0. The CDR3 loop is CASSWTSGRDTQYF. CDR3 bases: TGTGCCAGCAGCTGGACTAGCGGGAGAGATACGCAGTATTTT.

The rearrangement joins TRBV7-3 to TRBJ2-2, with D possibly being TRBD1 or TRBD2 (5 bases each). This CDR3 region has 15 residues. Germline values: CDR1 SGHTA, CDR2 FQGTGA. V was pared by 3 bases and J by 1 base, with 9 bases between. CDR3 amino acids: CASSFGTMNTGELFF. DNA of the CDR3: TGTGCCAGCAGCTTCGGGACCATGAACACCGGGGAGCTGTTTTTT. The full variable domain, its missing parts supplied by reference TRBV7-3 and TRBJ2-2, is GAGVSQTPSNKVTEKGKYVELRCDPISGHTALYWYRQSLGQGPEFLIYFQGTGAADDSGLPNDRFFAVRPEGSVSTLKIQRTERGDSAVYLCASSFGTMNTGELFFGEGSRLTVL.

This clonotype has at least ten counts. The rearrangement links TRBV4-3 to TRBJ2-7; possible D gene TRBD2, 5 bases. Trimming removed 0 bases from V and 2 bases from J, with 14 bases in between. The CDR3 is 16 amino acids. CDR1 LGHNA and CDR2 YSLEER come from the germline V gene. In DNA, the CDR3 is TGCGCCAGCAGCCAAGATTGGGCGGAGGATACCTACGAGCAGTACTTC. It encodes CASSQDWAEDTYEQYF.

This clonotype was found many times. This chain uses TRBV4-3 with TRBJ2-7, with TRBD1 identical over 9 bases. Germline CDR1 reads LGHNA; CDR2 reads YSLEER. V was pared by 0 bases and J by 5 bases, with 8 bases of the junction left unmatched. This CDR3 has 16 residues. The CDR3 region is CASSQDRWDRVNEQYF. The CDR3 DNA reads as TGCGCCAGCAGCCAAGATCGGTGGGACAGGGTTAACGAGCAGTACTTC.

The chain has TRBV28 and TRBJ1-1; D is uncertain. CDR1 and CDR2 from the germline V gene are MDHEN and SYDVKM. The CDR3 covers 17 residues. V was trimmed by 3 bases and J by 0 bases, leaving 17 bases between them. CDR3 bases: TGTGCCAGCAGTTTTCTAGTTCGCTCAAGAATGAACACTGAAGCTTTCTTT. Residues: CASSFLVRSRMNTEAFF.

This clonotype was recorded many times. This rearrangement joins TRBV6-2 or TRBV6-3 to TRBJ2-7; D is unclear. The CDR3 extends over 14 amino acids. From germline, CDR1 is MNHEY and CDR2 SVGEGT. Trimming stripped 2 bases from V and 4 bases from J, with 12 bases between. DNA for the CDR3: TGTGCCAGCAGTTACGGAAAGGGCCCTTACGAGCAGTACTTC. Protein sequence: CASSYGKGPYEQYF.

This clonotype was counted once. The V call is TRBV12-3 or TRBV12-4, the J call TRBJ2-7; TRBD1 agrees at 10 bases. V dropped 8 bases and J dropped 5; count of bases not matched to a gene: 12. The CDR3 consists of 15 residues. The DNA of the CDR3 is TGTGCCAGCCGTGTAGAGACAGGGGGCAAGAACGAGCAGTACTTC. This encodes CASRVETGGKNEQYF.

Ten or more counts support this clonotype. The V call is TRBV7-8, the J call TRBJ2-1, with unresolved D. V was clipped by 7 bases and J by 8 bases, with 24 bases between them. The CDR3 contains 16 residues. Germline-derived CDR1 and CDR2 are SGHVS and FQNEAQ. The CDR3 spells CASTPRRLVASHEQFF. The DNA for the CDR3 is TGTGCCAGCACCCCAAGGCGGCTAGTTGCCTCCCATGAGCAGTTCTTC.

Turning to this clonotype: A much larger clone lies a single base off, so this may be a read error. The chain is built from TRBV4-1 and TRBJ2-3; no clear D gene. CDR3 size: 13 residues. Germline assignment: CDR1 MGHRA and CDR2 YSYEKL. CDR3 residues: CARSQIRKDTQYF. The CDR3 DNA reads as TGCGCCAGAAGCCAGATAAGGAAGGATACGCAGTATTTT.

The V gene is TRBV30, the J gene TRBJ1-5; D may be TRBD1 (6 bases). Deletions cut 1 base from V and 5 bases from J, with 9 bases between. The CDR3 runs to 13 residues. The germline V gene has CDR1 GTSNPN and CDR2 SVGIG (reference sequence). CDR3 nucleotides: TGTGCCTGGAGTGGTAGGGGGGATCAGCCCCAGCATTTT. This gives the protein CAWSGRGDQPQHF.

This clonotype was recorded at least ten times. CDR3 sequence reads: CASTQSGISYEQYF. CDR3 DNA sequence: TGTGCCAGCACTCAGAGTGGGATCTCCTACGAGCAGTACTTC. The V gene is TRBV6-1, the J gene TRBJ2-7; D not certain. The V end was cut by 7 bases, the J end by 0 bases, with 13 bases between. Germline V CDR1 and CDR2: MNHNS, SASEGT. The CDR3 is 14 residues long.

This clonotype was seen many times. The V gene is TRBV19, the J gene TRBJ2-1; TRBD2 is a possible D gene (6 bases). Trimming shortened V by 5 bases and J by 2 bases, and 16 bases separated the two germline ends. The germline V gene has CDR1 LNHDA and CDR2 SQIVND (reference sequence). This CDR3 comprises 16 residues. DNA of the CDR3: TGTGCCAGTAGTCCCGTGGGGGGAGTACCCTACAATGAGCAGTTCTTC. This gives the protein CASSPVGGVPYNEQFF.

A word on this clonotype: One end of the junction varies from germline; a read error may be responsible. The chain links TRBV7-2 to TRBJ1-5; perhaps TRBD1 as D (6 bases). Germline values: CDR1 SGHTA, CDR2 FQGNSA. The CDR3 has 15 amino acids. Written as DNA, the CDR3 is TGTGCCAGCAGCTTAATGCAGGGGTGGTATCATCCCCAGCATTTT. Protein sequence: CASSLMQGWYHPQHF.

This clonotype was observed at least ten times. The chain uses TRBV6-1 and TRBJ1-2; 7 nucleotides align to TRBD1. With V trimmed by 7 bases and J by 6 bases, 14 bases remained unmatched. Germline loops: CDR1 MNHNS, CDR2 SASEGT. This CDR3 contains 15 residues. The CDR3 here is CASTLNRGGVHGYTF. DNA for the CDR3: TGTGCCAGCACTCTAAACAGGGGAGGCGTTCATGGCTACACCTTC.

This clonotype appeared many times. CDR3 nucleotides: TGTGCCAGCAGTGAGGATCTAGCATGGGAGCAGTACTTC. The encoded protein is CASSEDLAWEQYF. The V call is TRBV2, the J call TRBJ2-7, with D possibly TRBD2 on 5 matching bases. Germline loops: CDR1 SNHLY, CDR2 FYNNEI. The CDR3 sequence is 13 residues long. Trimming stripped 3 bases from V and 7 bases from J, with 13 bases between.

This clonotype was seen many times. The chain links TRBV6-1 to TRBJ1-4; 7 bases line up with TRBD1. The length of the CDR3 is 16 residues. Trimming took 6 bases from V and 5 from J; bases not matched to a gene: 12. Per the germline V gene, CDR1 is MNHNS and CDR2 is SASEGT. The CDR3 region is CASREPNRGLNEKLFF. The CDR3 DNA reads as TGTGCCAGCAGGGAGCCCAACAGGGGATTAAATGAAAAACTGTTTTTT.

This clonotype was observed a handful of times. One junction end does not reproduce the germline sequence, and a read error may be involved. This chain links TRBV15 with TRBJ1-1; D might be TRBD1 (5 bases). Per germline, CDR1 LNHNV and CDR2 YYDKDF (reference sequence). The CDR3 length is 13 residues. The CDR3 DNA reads TGTGCCACCAGCAGAACAGTGGACACTGAAGCTTCCTTT. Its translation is CATSRTVDTEASF.